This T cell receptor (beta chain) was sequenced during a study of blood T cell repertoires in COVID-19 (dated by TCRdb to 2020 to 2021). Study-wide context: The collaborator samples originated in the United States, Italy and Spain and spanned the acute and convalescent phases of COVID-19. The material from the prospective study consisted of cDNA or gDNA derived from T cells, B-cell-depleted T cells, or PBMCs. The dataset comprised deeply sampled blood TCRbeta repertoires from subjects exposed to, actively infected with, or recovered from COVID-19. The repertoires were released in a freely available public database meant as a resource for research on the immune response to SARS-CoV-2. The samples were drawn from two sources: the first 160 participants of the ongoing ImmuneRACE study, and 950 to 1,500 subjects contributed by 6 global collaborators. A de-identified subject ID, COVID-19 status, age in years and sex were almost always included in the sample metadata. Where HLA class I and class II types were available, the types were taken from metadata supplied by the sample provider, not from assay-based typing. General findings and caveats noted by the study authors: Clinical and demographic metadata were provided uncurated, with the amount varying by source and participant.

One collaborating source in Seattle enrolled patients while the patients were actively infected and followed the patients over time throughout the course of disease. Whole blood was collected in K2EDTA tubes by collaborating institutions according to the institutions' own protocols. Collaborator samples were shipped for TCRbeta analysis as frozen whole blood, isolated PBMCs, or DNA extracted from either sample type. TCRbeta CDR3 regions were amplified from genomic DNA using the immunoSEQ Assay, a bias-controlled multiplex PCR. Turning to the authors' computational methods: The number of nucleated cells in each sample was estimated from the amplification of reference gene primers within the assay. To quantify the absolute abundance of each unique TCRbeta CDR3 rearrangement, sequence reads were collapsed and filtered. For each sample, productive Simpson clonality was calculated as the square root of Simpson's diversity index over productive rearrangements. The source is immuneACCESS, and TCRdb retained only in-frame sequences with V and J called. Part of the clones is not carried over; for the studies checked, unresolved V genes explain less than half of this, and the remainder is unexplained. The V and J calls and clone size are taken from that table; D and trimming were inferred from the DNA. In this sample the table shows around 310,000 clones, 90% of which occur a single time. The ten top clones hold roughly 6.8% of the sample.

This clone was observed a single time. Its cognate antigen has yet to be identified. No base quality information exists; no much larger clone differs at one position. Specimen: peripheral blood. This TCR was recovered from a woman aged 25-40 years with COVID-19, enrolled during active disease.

The CDR3 sequence is CASLTGSNTEAFF. The DNA is TGTGCCAGCCTCACTGGGAGTAACACTGAAGCTTTCTTT. The chain uses TRBV6-5 and TRBJ1-1; the D gene cannot be named for sure. According to the germline V gene, CDR1 reads MNHEY and CDR2 reads SVGAGI. The cysteine opens and the phenylalanine closes a CDR3 of 13 amino acids. The sequence is cut down to CDR3 DNA, 39 bases in frame from base 1. The germline ends are 12 bases apart after V is trimmed by 8 bases and J by 2 bases.